This T cell receptor (beta chain) was identified during a study of blood T cells in healthy people across ages. Findings and limits, study-wide: Diversity estimates from one million T cells were considered underestimates. Any changes in expanded clonotypes were possibly confounded, as donor CMV status remained unknown.

Looked up from germline, CDR1 is KGHSH and CDR2 is LQKENI. V was trimmed by 3 bases and J by 4 bases, leaving 9 bases between them. The CDR3 covers 13 residues. PCR was performed a second time for 7 to 11 cycles using a sample-barcoded 5' primer and a J-beta primer mix. Individual samples furnished no less than 3 million CDR3-containing paired-end reads apiece. TCRdb recomputed calls from the 5' RACE reads with MiXCR, one row per CDR3 protein. The repertoire includes about 1.5 million distinct CDR3 sequences, about 43% of them detected once, and 7.9% sits in the top ten. Points on this clonotype: The antigen is unknown.

The specimen was blood. This sequence joins TRBV18 and TRBJ2-5; D call uncertain. The receptor comes from a young woman in good health. The CDR3 nucleotides are TGTGCCAGCTCACCGGGGATTTCAGAGACCCAGTACTTC. The encoded protein is CASSPGISETQYF. The entire variable domain, with the rest obtained from reference TRBV18 and TRBJ2-5, is as follows: NAGVMQNPRHLVRRRGQEARLRCSPMKGHSHVYWYRQLPEEGLKFMVYLQKENIIDESGMPKERFSAEFPKEGPSILRIQQVVRGDSAAYFCASSPGISETQYFGPGTRLLVL.